The 31 T cell receptor beta chains presented below share a single source sample, sequenced in a study of tumor and adjacent non-tumor tissue in lung cancer. The template was RNA from unsorted bulk tissue. TCRbeta libraries were built with three rounds of nested PCR, modified from ARM-PCR. TCRdb fed the multiplex PCR reads into MiXCR, producing one record per CDR3 protein. Of 100,000 to 120,000 distinct CDR3 sequences in the sample, nearly 85% are singletons; the top ten hold approximately 22%. The sample taken for sequencing was lung tumor tissue. The receptors were sampled from a man aged 70-80 years with non-small cell lung cancer.

On this clonotype itself: The CDR3 end shows no conserved phenylalanine or tryptophan, and so a read error is likely. The chain recombines TRBV12-3 or TRBV12-4 with TRBJ1-2; TRBD1 agrees at 7 bases. This CDR3 contains 15 residues. The CDR3 sequence is CTCSLLTGFGYGYTY. The DNA of the CDR3 is TGTACCTGCAGTTTATTGACAGGGTTTGGCTATGGCTACACCTAC.

A remark on this clonotype: A read error may account for a junction end that differs from germline. V is TRBV6-2 or TRBV6-3 and J is TRBJ2-2, with D possibly matching TRBD2 (5 bases). There are 16 residues in the CDR3. Germline loops: CDR1 MNHEY, CDR2 SVGEGT. CDR3 sequence reads: CDSSTNPRDHTGELFF. The CDR3 region has the DNA TGTGACAGCAGTACAAACCCCCGGGATCACACCGGGGAGCTGTTTTTC.

This sequence joins TRBV12-3 or TRBV12-4 and TRBJ1-2; D is possibly TRBD1 (5 bases). Trimming cost V 10 bases and J 3 bases, with 18 bases left between them. This CDR3 is 14 amino acids long. The CDR3 here is CAISQWGIYYGYTF. In nucleotides, the CDR3 is TGTGCCATCAGCCAGTGGGGCATATACTATGGCTACACCTTC.

A remark on this clonotype: An end of the junction differs from the germline gene, which may be a read error. The chain couples TRBV29-1 to TRBJ1-1; no firm D call. The CDR3 has 13 residues. Germline CDR1 is SQVTM and CDR2 is ANQGSEA. This CDR3 reads CSVGGEGYTETFF. CDR3 coding DNA: TGTAGCGTTGGTGGGGAAGGGTACACTGAAACTTTCTTT.

For the CDR3, the DNA is TGCAGCGTCTTCGGACAGGGAAGTGAGACTGAAGCTTTCTTT. Its translation: CSVFGQGSETEAFF. The V gene is TRBV29-1, the J gene TRBJ1-1, with 8 bases aligning to TRBD1. Trimming took 6 bases from V and 5 from J; bases not matched to a gene: 11. The CDR3 contains 14 residues. In germline, CDR1 is SQVTM, CDR2 ANQGSEA.

A remark on this clonotype: The CDR3 carries no conserved terminal phenylalanine or tryptophan, so it likely arises from a read error. This chain connects TRBV6-2 or TRBV6-3 to TRBJ2-7; the D gene could be TRBD1 or TRBD2 (5 bases each). Germline V CDR1 and CDR2: MNHEY, SVGEGT. Trimming shortened V by 4 bases and J by 6 bases, and 19 bases separated the two germline ends. This CDR3 spans 15 amino acids. CDR3 nucleotides: TGTGCCAGCAGTTTCTCGATGATGGGACCGGTCGAGCAGTACTCC. Its protein product is CASSFSMMGPVEQYS.

Worth noting for this clonotype: A junction boundary mismatches the germline segment, possibly from a read error. The rearrangement links TRBV11-2 to TRBJ1-1; no clear D gene. In germline, CDR1 is SGHAT, CDR2 FQNNGV. This CDR3 region has 14 residues. The CDR3 DNA is TGTGTCAGCAGCGTCAAGTGGGGTGGCATTGGAGCTTTCTTT. This encodes CVSSVKWGGIGAFF.

The chain links TRBV7-8 to TRBJ2-1, with D possibly TRBD2 on 5 matching bases. The CDR3 contains 15 residues. Trimming left V 10 bases short and J 4 bases short, with 20 bases between. Germline V lookup: CDR1 SGHVS, CDR2 FQNEAQ. CDR3 sequence reads: CANTGGSRGYNEQFF. The CDR3 DNA reads TGTGCCAACACCGGAGGTAGCAGAGGGTACAATGAGCAGTTCTTC.

This clonotype was picked up one time. A junction boundary mismatches the germline segment, possibly from a read error. The V and J genes are TRBV11-2 and TRBJ1-1; TRBD1 is a possible D gene (5 bases). Looked up from germline, CDR1 is SGHAT and CDR2 is FQNNGV. CDR3 length: 15 residues. CDR3 loop: CAISSRGPENTEAFF. The CDR3 DNA sequence: TGTGCCATCAGCTCGAGGGGACCCGAGAACACTGAAGCTTTCTTT.

This clonotype came up a few times. Its ends do not fully match the called genes, so a read error is possible. This chain uses TRBV10-2 with TRBJ1-5, with 8 bases lining up with TRBD1. The CDR3 loop spans 16 amino acids. The germline CDR1 and CDR2 sequences are WSHSY and SAAADI. CDR3 nucleotide sequence: TGCACTAGGAAAACCGACAGGGGTGGTAGCAATCAGCCTCAGCATTTT. Protein sequence: CTRKTDRGGSNQPQHF.

The chain employs TRBV28 and TRBJ1-3; 7 positions agree with TRBD1. With 4 bases clipped from V and 1 base from J, the junction kept 10 bases outside the gene matches. There are 17 residues in the CDR3. The V gene's germline CDR1 is MDHEN and CDR2 SYDVKM. In nucleotides, the CDR3 is TGTGCCAGCAGTTCCTTGACAGGGCCGAGATCTGGAAACACCATATATTTT. Translation: CASSSLTGPRSGNTIYF.

Notes on this clonotype: Compared with germline, one end of the junction differs, possibly owing to a read error. J is TRBJ2-1 and V is TRBV4-3; tentatively, D is TRBD2 (5 bases). Germline V gene sequence: CDR1 LGHNA, CDR2 YSLEER. The CDR3 loop spans 20 amino acids. CDR3 nucleotides: TGCGCCAGCAGCCAATTCACTGCTTCCGGGATTAGCGACGTCTACAATGAGCAATTCTTC. Its translation is CASSQFTASGISDVYNEQFF.

About this clonotype itself: The CDR3 does not end in the conserved phenylalanine or tryptophan, so this is likely a read error. The V gene is TRBV11-2, the J gene TRBJ2-1; D might be TRBD2 (6 bases). Trimming removed 2 bases from V and 13 bases from J, with 30 bases in between. The CDR3 is made up of 18 amino acids. Germline V gene data show CDR1 as SGHAT and CDR2 as FQNNGV. The CDR3 sequence: CASSLHRRDWASYNVQFI. DNA for the CDR3: TGTGCCAGCAGCTTACATCGGCGGGACTGGGCCTCCTACAACGTCCAGTTCATC.

This clonotype was recorded only once. CDR3 protein: CTVVAETHEAFF. CDR3 nucleotide sequence: TGCACCGTCGTGGCGGAGACGCATGAAGCTTTCTTT. The chain uses TRBV29-1 and TRBJ1-1; no clear D gene. The CDR3 extends over 12 amino acids. Per germline, CDR1 SQVTM and CDR2 ANQGSEA.

Only one count was recorded for this clonotype. The junction differs from germline at one of its ends, possibly a read error. The rearrangement links TRBV11-2 to TRBJ2-1; D perhaps matches TRBD2 (6 bases). This CDR3 comprises 18 residues. Germline CDR1 is SGHAT and CDR2 is FQNNGV. CDR3 region: CASSLHVRDWASYNKQFF. The CDR3 nucleotides are TGTGCCAGCAGTTTACACGTGCGGGACTGGGCCTCCTACAATAAGCAGTTTTTC. The whole variable domain, remainder taken from reference TRBV11-2 and TRBJ2-1, is EAGVAQSPRYKIIEKRQSVAFWCNPISGHATLYWYQQILGQGPKLLIQFQNNGVVDDSQLPKDRFSAERLKGVDSTLKIQPAKLEDSAVYLCASSLHVRDWASYNKQFFGPGTRLTVL.

As concerns this clonotype: No conserved phenylalanine or tryptophan is present at the end of the CDR3, so a read error is the likely explanation. This rearrangement joins TRBV5-4 to TRBJ2-4, with 7 bases aligning to TRBD1. Per the germline V gene, CDR1 is SGHNT and CDR2 is YYREEE (reference sequence). The CDR3 totals 14 residues. CDR3 in amino acids: CTSREQGAKNIQYV. The CDR3 DNA reads TGTACCAGTAGAGAACAGGGGGCCAAAAACATTCAGTACGTC.

Points on this clonotype: One end of the junction is discordant with germline, which a read error may explain. V usage is TRBV5-4 and J usage is TRBJ2-3, with 9 bases fitting TRBD2. CDR1 is SGHNT, CDR2 YYREEE, per germline (reference sequence). The CDR3 runs to 15 residues. In DNA, the CDR3 is TGCGCCAGCAGTTGGCGGGGGGGTCGGGCAAATACGCAGTATTTT. Amino acid sequence: CASSWRGGRANTQYF. Using reference TRBV5-4 and TRBJ2-3 for the parts outside the CDR3, the full variable domain is ETGVTQSPTHLIKTRGQQVTLRCSSQSGHNTVSWYQQALGQGPQFIFQYYREEENGRGNFPPRFSGLQFPNYSSELNVNALELDDSALYLCASSWRGGRANTQYFGPGTRLTVL.

Of note for this clonotype: Germline is not matched at one junction end, which may reflect a read error. The J gene is TRBJ2-2, the V gene TRBV11-2, with D perhaps matching TRBD2 (5 bases). Germline CDR1 SGHAT, CDR2 FQNNGV. This CDR3 has 14 residues. The CDR3 sequence is CVSISPGYTGELFF. The CDR3 region has the DNA TGTGTCAGCATCTCCCCGGGCTACACCGGGGAGTTGTTTTTT.

The chain combines TRBV7-9 with TRBJ1-3; D is unresolved. The germline V gene has CDR1 SEHNR and CDR2 FQNEAQ (reference sequence). The CDR3 runs 16 residues. V lost 9 bases and J 0 bases, leaving 18 bases between the germline ends. The CDR3 is CARNLMRAFSGNTIYF. CDR3 nucleotide sequence: TGTGCCAGGAACTTAATGAGGGCATTCTCTGGAAACACCATATATTTT.

This clonotype showed up many times. A much more abundant neighbour one base away suggests this may be a read error. The chain carries TRBV5-1 and TRBJ1-1; a weak D match, TRBD1 (5 bases). Germline V CDR1 and CDR2: SGHRS, YFSETQ. This CDR3 is built from 16 residues. The CDR3 region is CAGSLGPREMNTEAFF. Here the CDR3 DNA reads TGCGCCGGCAGCTTGGGACCTCGGGAAATGAACACTGAAGCTTTCTTT.

The genes are TRBV4-1 and TRBJ1-5; D is unclear. V gave up 8 bases and J gave up 4 bases, with 21 bases separating them. Germline CDR1 reads MGHRA; CDR2 reads YSYEKL. The CDR3 extends over 16 amino acids. The CDR3, as DNA: TGCGCCAGCGACCTTATACCGGAACAGATAAATCAGCCCCAGCATTTT. Translating it yields CASDLIPEQINQPQHF.

This clonotype is a singleton in its sample. J is TRBJ2-3 and V is TRBV12-3 or TRBV12-4, with D hard to call. The V end lost 7 bases, the J end lost 3 bases, and 23 bases lay between the germline ends. The length of the CDR3 is 17 residues. The CDR3 here is CASNFRIGNIVTDTQYF. The CDR3 DNA is TGTGCCAGCAATTTTAGAATAGGGAACATTGTGACAGATACGCAGTATTTT.

Many counts were recorded for this clonotype. The V and J genes are TRBV7-9 and TRBJ1-5; no clear D. The CDR3 is 16 amino acids. The germline gives CDR1 SEHNR, CDR2 FQNEAQ (reference sequence). The V gene lost 1 base and the J gene lost 2 bases, with 12 bases spanning the gap. CDR3 nucleotides: TGTGCCAGCAGCTTAGAACTGGGAGCGGGCAATCAGCCCCAGCATTTT. It is translated as CASSLELGAGNQPQHF.

As to this clonotype: An end of the junction does not agree with germline; a read error may underlie this. The CDR3 spells CACSLRGGGRRTDTQYF. The CDR3 DNA sequence: TGTGCCTGCAGCTTGCGGGGCGGGGGAAGGAGAACAGATACGCAGTATTTT. The chain carries TRBV11-1 and TRBJ2-3, with 7 nucleotides matching TRBD2. Germline-derived CDR1 and CDR2 are SGHAT and FQDESV (reference sequence). This CDR3 contains 17 residues.

As concerns this clonotype: Sequence at one end of the junction differs from germline and may be a read error. V and J are TRBV6-1 and TRBJ2-1; TRBD2 matches at 8 bases. CDR1 and CDR2 from the germline V gene are MNHNS and SASEGT. The CDR3 spans 19 residues. The CDR3 loop is CASSDPGGPGLLANNEQLF. As DNA, the CDR3 is TGTGCCAGCAGTGATCCGGGAGGGCCGGGATTGCTCGCCAACAATGAGCAGCTCTTC.

On this clonotype: A much bigger clone sits one base away, suggesting this may be a read error. This chain uses TRBV7-9 with TRBJ2-2; the D gene is possibly TRBD2 (5 bases). The germline V gene has CDR1 SEHNR and CDR2 FQNEAQ (reference sequence). V lost 3 bases and J 7 bases, leaving 18 bases between the germline ends. This CDR3 contains 16 residues. CDR3 region: CASSFTDRGLDGELFF. CDR3 DNA: TGTGCCAGCAGCTTCACCGACCGGGGTCTTGACGGGGAGCTGTTTTTT.

The chain couples TRBV6-6 to TRBJ2-2; D gene unclear. This CDR3 is 13 amino acids long. CDR1 and CDR2 from the germline V gene are MNHNY and SVGAGI (reference sequence). In DNA form, the CDR3 reads TGTGCATTGAGAAGCCCAAACACTGTGGAGCTGTTTTTT. This gives the protein CALRSPNTVELFF.

This clonotype was observed a few times. The chain has TRBV21-1 and TRBJ2-3; TRBD1 is the table's D call, not checked against the DNA. TRBV21-1 is labeled a pseudogene. This CDR3 contains 14 residues. The DNA of the CDR3 is TGTGCCACCCGGGAAGGTCTTGGCACAGATACGCAGTATTTT. Translated, it gives CATREGLGTDTQYF.

V usage is TRBV6-6 and J usage is TRBJ1-5; D unresolved. V was cut by 5 bases and J by 4 bases, with 6 bases left in between. This CDR3 comprises 12 residues. Looked up from germline, CDR1 is MNHNY and CDR2 is SVGAGI (reference sequence). The CDR3 region is CASSPCNQPQHF. CDR3 in DNA: TGTGCCAGCAGTCCTTGTAATCAGCCCCAGCATTTT.

About this clonotype itself: The conserved phenylalanine or tryptophan normally closing the CDR3 is absent here, so this likely arose from a read error. The V and J genes are TRBV5-5 and TRBJ1-1; 8 bases agree with TRBD1. Germline CDR1 SGHKS, CDR2 YYEKEE (reference sequence). The CDR3 has 14 amino acids. The CDR3 here is CVITGQVRGTEAFV. Here the CDR3 DNA reads TGTGTCATCACGGGACAGGTCCGGGGCACTGAAGCTTTCGTT.

This clonotype was observed a few times. This sequence may be a read error, since a much larger clone differs from it by one base. V and J are TRBV7-9 and TRBJ1-1; D gene ambiguous. This CDR3 is 13 amino acids long. Germline loops: CDR1 SEHNR, CDR2 FQNEAQ (reference sequence). For the CDR3, the DNA is TGTGCCAGCAGCTTAATCAGGAACACTGAACCTTTCTTT. Translating it yields CASSLIRNTEPFF.